The 15 T cell receptor beta chains presented below share a single source sample, sequenced in a study of graft-versus-host responses after intestinal transplantation. These receptors have no known antigen. Some clones are missing from TCRdb's copy, which holds only in-frame ones; the method was immunoSEQ multiplex PCR. The table lists some 83,000 clones, roughly 91% of them singletons. Sequencing used unstimulated CD4+ T cells sorted from spleen or lymph node cells, obtained before intestinal transplant. Source of these receptors: a human donor who received an intestinal transplant.

This sequence joins TRBV19 and TRBJ2-2, with D uncertain. Trimming removed 7 bases from V and 5 bases from J, with 11 bases in between. CDR3 length: 13 amino acids. CDR1 and CDR2 (germline): LNHDA, SQIVND (reference sequence). CDR3 in amino acids: CASKQVFTGELFF. The DNA of the CDR3 is TGTGCCAGTAAGCAGGTTTTTACCGGGGAGCTGTTTTTT.

The chain uses TRBV4-3 and TRBJ1-4; D is uncertain. V was shortened by 0 bases and J by 4 bases, with 9 bases between the two germline ends. The CDR3 runs to 15 residues. In germline, CDR1 is LGHNA, CDR2 YSLEER. DNA of the CDR3: TGCGCCAGCAGCCAAGATAAGGGAGTTAATGAAAAACTGTTTTTT. It translates to CASSQDKGVNEKLFF.

The V and J genes are TRBV7-9 and TRBJ1-2, with a tentative D call TRBD1 (5 bases). Trimming took 1 base from V and 2 from J, leaving 8 bases between them. The CDR3 spans 14 residues. CDR1 is SEHNR and CDR2 is FQNEAQ in the germline V gene (reference sequence). CDR3 protein: CASSLVRGNYGYTF. In DNA form, the CDR3 reads TGTGCCAGCAGCTTAGTTCGGGGGAACTATGGCTACACCTTC.

The chain recombines TRBV19 with TRBJ1-5; D might be TRBD1 (5 bases). The length of the CDR3 is 14 residues. The V and J ends lost 7 bases and 2 bases respectively, with 12 bases between them. CDR1 and CDR2 (germline): LNHDA, SQIVND (reference sequence). CDR3 nucleotide sequence: TGTGCCAGTACCCTGGGGGGGGGCAATCAGCCCCAGCATTTT. This encodes CASTLGGGNQPQHF.

This chain links TRBV10-2 with TRBJ1-1; TRBD1 is a possible D gene (5 bases). The CDR3 length is 15 residues. V was clipped by 8 bases and J by 7 bases, with 23 bases between them. Looked up from germline, CDR1 is WSHSY and CDR2 is SAAADI. The CDR3 DNA reads TGCGCCAGCTCTCCAGGGCGACTTGGGAAAGGTGAAGCTTTCTTT. It specifies CASSPGRLGKGEAFF.

The V and J genes are TRBV7-2 and TRBJ2-3; 7 bases align to TRBD2. Germline V CDR1 and CDR2: SGHTA, FQGNSA. V lost 3 bases to trimming and J lost 5 bases; unmatched junction nucleotides: 2. This CDR3 region has 13 residues. This CDR3 reads CASSFGGGDTQYF. CDR3 bases: TGTGCCAGCAGCTTCGGCGGGGGAGATACGCAGTATTTT. The variable domain in full, with the rest retrieved from reference TRBV7-2 and TRBJ2-3, is GAGVSQSPSNKVTEKGKDVELRCDPISGHTALYWYRQSLGQGLEFLIYFQGNSAPDKSGLPSDRFSAERTGGSVSTLTIQRTQQEDSAVYLCASSFGGGDTQYFGPGTRLTVL.

V usage is TRBV14 and J usage is TRBJ1-2; maybe TRBD1 (5 bases). The CDR3 runs to 16 residues. Looked up from germline, CDR1 is SGHDN and CDR2 is FVKESK. Deletions cut 2 bases from V and 2 bases from J, with 15 bases between. The DNA for the CDR3 is TGTGCCAGCAGCCAAAGGGCCCCTGGGGGGAACTATGGCTACACCTTC. This translates into CASSQRAPGGNYGYTF.

The V gene is TRBV18, the J gene TRBJ1-4; 7 bases fit TRBD1. J lost 0 bases, V lost 4 bases, and 11 bases had no gene match. Germline CDR1 KGHSH, CDR2 LQKENI. The CDR3 loop spans 18 amino acids. DNA of the CDR3: TGTGCCAGCTCACGGACCGGGACAGAGTTTGCAACTAATGAAAAACTGTTTTTT. Residues: CASSRTGTEFATNEKLFF.

This chain links TRBV11-2 with TRBJ2-4, with 7 bases identical to TRBD1. CDR1 is SGHAT and CDR2 is FQNNGV in the germline V gene. The CDR3 sequence is 13 residues long. The ends lost 4 bases at V and 9 bases at J; junction bases unmatched: 6. The CDR3 nucleotides read TGTGCCAGCAGCTCCGACAGGGTGGGCATTCAGTACTTC. Amino acid sequence: CASSSDRVGIQYF.

The rearrangement joins TRBV7-9 to TRBJ2-3; D gene uncertain. The V gene's germline CDR1 is SEHNR and CDR2 FQNEAQ (reference sequence). The CDR3 is 15 residues long. The V end was cut by 3 bases, the J end by 1 base, with 11 bases between. The CDR3, as DNA: TGTGCCAGCAGCTTGTCAGGCCCCGGCACAGATACGCAGTATTTT. Amino acids: CASSLSGPGTDTQYF.

This sequence joins TRBV12-5 and TRBJ1-1; D is uncertain. Trimming pared 0 bases from V and 2 bases from J, leaving 7 bases between. CDR3 size: 14 residues. Germline V gives CDR1 LGHNT, CDR2 FRNRAP. The CDR3 DNA follows: TGTGCTAGTGGTTTGGTACTGACAAACACTGAAGCTTTCTTT. Encoded protein: CASGLVLTNTEAFF. The entire variable domain, with the rest obtained from reference TRBV12-5 and TRBJ1-1, is as follows: DARVTQTPRHKVTEMGQEVTMRCQPILGHNTVFWYRQTMMQGLELLAYFRNRAPLDDSGMPKDRFSAEMPDATLATLKIQPSEPRDSAVYFCASGLVLTNTEAFFGQGTRLTVV.

The genes are TRBV19 and TRBJ1-5; D not resolved. This CDR3 is 14 amino acids long. With 3 bases removed from V and 0 bases from J, the gap between germline ends came to 6 bases. Germline V gene data show CDR1 as LNHDA and CDR2 as SQIVND (reference sequence). The CDR3 loop is CASSISGSNQPQHF. Here the CDR3 DNA reads TGTGCCAGTAGTATTTCAGGTAGCAATCAGCCCCAGCATTTT.

This chain joins TRBV11-3 and TRBJ2-5; 12 nucleotides match TRBD2. The J segment lost 2 bases and the V segment lost 1 base, leaving 2 bases of the junction unmatched. Germline V gene lookup returns CDR1 SGHNT and CDR2 YENEEA. CDR3 length equals 16 residues. CDR3 sequence: CASSLGLAGGQETQYF. The CDR3 bases are TGTGCCAGCAGCTTAGGTCTAGCGGGGGGGCAAGAGACCCAGTACTTC.

V gene TRBV6-5 combines with J gene TRBJ2-3; 8 bases align to TRBD2. The J segment lost 5 bases and the V segment lost 8 bases, leaving 9 bases of the junction unmatched. The CDR3 sequence is 14 residues long. Germline CDR1 MNHEY, CDR2 SVGAGI. CDR3 loop: CASSSGGFEDTQYF. CDR3 DNA: TGTGCCAGCTCCAGCGGGGGTTTTGAAGATACGCAGTATTTT.

The chain couples TRBV7-6 to TRBJ2-3; tentative D call: TRBD1 (5 bases). The CDR3 spans 13 residues. In germline, CDR1 is SGHVS, CDR2 FNYEAQ. Deletions cut 0 bases from V and 5 bases from J, with 6 bases between. CDR3 DNA: TGTGCCAGCAGCTTAGCAGGGGTAGATACGCAGTATTTT. Protein: CASSLAGVDTQYF.